This TCR beta chain was documented in a study of blood T cell repertoires in COVID-19. Study overall: From the United States, Italy and Spain came samples of acute and convalescent COVID-19. The analysed material was cDNA or gDNA that came from T cells, B-cell-depleted T cells, or PBMCs.

Participants were placed into cohorts based on the clinical history they reported. How the authors handled the data: Amplification with reference gene primers provided the estimates of nucleated cell counts. Some clones are missing from TCRdb's copy, which holds only in-frame ones; the method was immunoSEQ multiplex PCR. That table supplies the V and J calls and clone size; D and trimming were determined from the DNA. Of 490,000 or so clones listed, approximately 90% were seen once; the top ten hold roughly 8.5%. V shed 2 bases and J shed 0 bases, with 15 bases lying between them. Germline CDR1 and CDR2: SGDLS and YYNGEE. This CDR3 is built from 17 residues.

The source of this sequence is a woman aged 55-69 years who had recovered from COVID-19. The chain has TRBV9 and TRBJ2-1, with a possible D match to TRBD1 (6 bases). What was sequenced was PBMCs or T cells enriched from blood (not recorded which). Written as DNA, the CDR3 is TGTGCCAGCAGCGTTGGCCCGGACAGTTTCTCCTACAATGAGCAGTTCTTC. Translating gives CASSVGPDSFSYNEQFF.